The 2 T cell receptor beta chains in this list originate from one sample, sequenced in a study of regulatory T cells in long-lasting Graves disease. Arm-PCR of CDR3 regions with iRepertoire HTBI primers generated TCR beta libraries. One entry per CDR3 protein results from TCRdb running MiXCR on the multiplex PCR reads. The sample yields 200,000 to 250,000 distinct CDR3 sequences, about 16% seen once. Indicated time point: newly diagnosed GD, antithyroid drugs for less than 3 months. From PBMCs, RNA was extracted and then used to make the TCR library. The specimen comprised peripheral blood mononuclear cells (PBMCs), sampled at new diagnosis, from a patient treated with antithyroid drugs. The receptors come from a female donor with Graves disease.

The chain has TRBV7-8 and TRBJ1-5; TRBD1 might be the D (5 bases). The CDR3 has 15 amino acids. Trimming left V 3 bases short and J 2 bases short, with 11 bases between. Germline V gives CDR1 SGHVS, CDR2 FQNEAQ. The CDR3 loop is CASSLGPSGNQPQHF. The CDR3 DNA sequence: TGTGCCAGCAGCTTGGGACCAAGTGGCAATCAGCCCCAGCATTTT. The full variable domain, rest sourced from reference TRBV7-8 and TRBJ1-5, is GAGVSQSPRYKVAKRGQDVALRCDPISGHVSLFWYQQALGQGPEFLTYFQNEAQLDKSGLPSDRFFAERPEGSVSTLKIQRTQQEDSAVYLCASSLGPSGNQPQHFGDGTRLSIL.

On this clonotype itself: Given a far larger clone just one base away, this is likely a sequencing read error. This chain uses TRBV7-2 with TRBJ2-1; 8 positions match TRBD2. CDR1 and CDR2 from the germline V gene are SGHTA and FQGNSA. The CDR3 runs 16 residues. Here the CDR3 reads CASSLESGGPGETHYF. The CDR3 nucleotides are TGTGCCAGCAGCTTAGAATCGGGAGGGCCAGGAGAGACCCACTACTTC.